This section outlines one TCR beta chain sequence together with its context. No antigen is known for it. The sample comes from a study of cytomegalovirus exposure and HLA in healthy donors. Findings and caveats of the study: The authors listed 150 to 200 TCR beta chains as cytomegalovirus-associated.

The study ran its PCR with 60 Vbeta and 13 Jbeta primers. Here immunoSEQ multiplex PCR was the method, and the copy in TCRdb shows in-frame clones only, minus some. This table holds 150,000 to 200,000 clones, around 78% found once. This TCR derives from a man aged 40-55 years in good health and CMV-seronegative. The sample consisted of PBMCs.

CDR3: CASSLTLGGGANVLTF. The CDR3 region has the DNA TGCGCCAGCAGCTTGACGTTGGGAGGCGGGGCCAACGTCCTGACTTTC. The chain couples TRBV5-1 to TRBJ2-6; tentative D call: TRBD2 (6 bases). The CDR3 totals 16 residues. Germline V gene data show CDR1 as SGHRS and CDR2 as YFSETQ. Trimming shortened V by 1 base and J by 4 bases, and 12 bases separated the two germline ends.